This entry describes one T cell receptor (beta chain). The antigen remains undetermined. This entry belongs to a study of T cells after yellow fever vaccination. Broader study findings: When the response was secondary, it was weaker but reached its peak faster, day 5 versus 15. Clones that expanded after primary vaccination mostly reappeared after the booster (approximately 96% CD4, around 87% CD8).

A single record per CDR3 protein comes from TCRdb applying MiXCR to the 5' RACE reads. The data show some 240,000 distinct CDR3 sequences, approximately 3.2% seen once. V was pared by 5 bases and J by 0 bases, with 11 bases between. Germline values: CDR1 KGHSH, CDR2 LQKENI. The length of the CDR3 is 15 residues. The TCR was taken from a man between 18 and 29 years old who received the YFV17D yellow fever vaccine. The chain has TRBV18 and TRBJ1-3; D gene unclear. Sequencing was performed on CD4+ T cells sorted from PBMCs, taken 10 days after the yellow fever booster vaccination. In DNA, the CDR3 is TGTGCCAGCTCATTAACAGCTGACTCTGGAAACACCATATATTTT. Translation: CASSLTADSGNTIYF.